These T cell receptor beta chains were read from a single sample in a study of T cells in Graves' hyperthyroidism and ophthalmopathy. MiXCR, run by TCRdb on the multiplex PCR reads, gives a single entry per CDR3 protein. The sample has about 570,000 distinct CDR3 sequences, approximately 44% seen once; the top ten hold about 20%. The sample comprised peripheral blood or thyroid tissue (not recorded which). The source is an adult woman with Graves' disease, either hyperthyroidism or ophthalmopathy (not recorded which). Both conserved end residues are part of each CDR3. The D gene is left open where the match is weak. A row's size may be missing; if present it is once, few, many or a size class.

size,J,V,D,DNA,CDR3
.,TRBJ2-7,TRBV2,.,TGTGCCAGCAGCCGAGGGGTCGGAGGCTACGAGCAGTACTTC,CASSRGVGGYEQYF
.,TRBJ2-7,TRBV25-1,TRBD2,TGTGCCAGCAGCTTCAGTAGCGGGGGTGTGTACGAGCAGTACTTC,CASSFSSGGVYEQYF
many,TRBJ2-7,TRBV20-1,.,TGCAGTGCTAGAGTGCAGGGAAGCTCCTACGAGCAGTACTTC,CSARVQGSSYEQYF
.,TRBJ1-6,TRBV20-1,.,TGCAGTGCTAGAGATGCGGCAGGACCTTCCTATAATTCACCCCTCCACTTT,CSARDAAGPSYNSPLHF
.,TRBJ1-2,TRBV24-1,.,TGTGCCACCAGTGATTCTTTGGCGGGTAACTATGGCTACACCTTC,CATSDSLAGNYGYTF
few,TRBJ2-5,TRBV7-9,TRBD2,TGTGCCAGCAGCTCTTGGACTAGCGGGAAAGCCGGGGAGCTTTCCGAGACCCAGTACTTC,CASSSWTSGKAGELSETQYF
.,TRBJ2-7,TRBV5-1,.,TGCGCCAGCAGCTTGGACTCAGGGGCTGGTACCTCCTACGAGCAGTACTTC,CASSLDSGAGTSYEQYF
.,TRBJ1-5,TRBV7-8,.,TGTGCCAGCAGCGTAGGCGGCAGGGTGCCCCAGCATTTT,CASSVGGRVPQHF
.,TRBJ2-5,TRBV5-8,.,TGTGCCAGCAGCACCCCTGTGGGACTGTCACAAGAGACCCAGTACTTC,CASSTPVGLSQETQYF
many,TRBJ1-1,TRBV10-3,.,TGTGCCATCAGTGGGAGGGGGACTGAAGCTTTCTTT,CAISGRGTEAFF
.,TRBJ2-7,TRBV5-1,.,TGCGCCAGCAGCTTGGAGTACGAGGAGCAGTACTTC,CASSLEYEEQYF
.,TRBJ2-7,TRBV10-2,TRBD2,TGCGCCAGCACCGGGGGGACCTCCTACGAGCAGTACTTC,CASTGGTSYEQYF
many,TRBJ1-2,TRBV7-3,.,TGTGCCAGCAGCGCTCCGGGGGGACGGGGCTACACCTTC,CASSAPGGRGYTF
.,TRBJ1-1,TRBV29-1,.,TGCAGCGTTAGTTTCGGGGGGAGCACTGAAGCTTTCTTT,CSVSFGGSTEAFF
many,TRBJ2-5,TRBV6-1,TRBD2,TGTGCCAGCAGTGAATGGCTAGCGGGAAGGGAGACCCAGTACTTC,CASSEWLAGRETQYF
.,TRBJ2-3,TRBV4-1,.,TGCGCCAGCAGCCTAGGTGGGGGTCTGAATACGCAGTATTTT,CASSLGGGLNTQYF
.,TRBJ2-5,TRBV6-5,TRBD1,TGTGCCATCAGTTCCTCGACAGGGGCGAACACCCAGTACTTC,CAISSSTGANTQYF
.,TRBJ2-5,TRBV7-9,.,TGTGCCAGCAGCTTAGGGGTTCAGCCCCAGTACTTC,CASSLGVQPQYF
.,TRBJ1-4,TRBV7-6,.,TGTGCCAGCAGCTTAGGAAGCGGGGCTGCTGAAAAACTGTTTTTT,CASSLGSGAAEKLFF
many,TRBJ1-5,TRBV12-3/TRBV12-4,.,TGTGCCAGCAGTCTAACACTCCGGGGGCAGCCCCAGCATTTT,CASSLTLRGQPQHF
many,TRBJ2-7,TRBV12-3/TRBV12-4,TRBD1,TGTGCCAGCAGCACAACAGGGGGCGAGCAGTACTTC,CASSTTGGEQYF
many,TRBJ1-5,TRBV6-5,.,TGTGCCAGCAGTTACTCGCCGGTTAATCAGCCCCAGCATTTT,CASSYSPVNQPQHF
many,TRBJ1-2,TRBV5-1,.,TGCGCCAGCAGCTTGGGATCGGAGGTCTATGGCTACACCTTC,CASSLGSEVYGYTF
few,TRBJ2-2,TRBV2,.,TGTGCCAGCAGTGTAGGGTCCGGGGAGCTGTTTTTT,CASSVGSGELFF
.,TRBJ2-7,TRBV9,.,TGTGCCAGCAGTCCCACCGGGGGCACCCCAGGCGAGCAGTACTTC,CASSPTGGTPGEQYF
many,TRBJ1-1,TRBV7-9,.,TGTGCCAGCAGTTATTGGAACACTGAAGCTTTCTTT,CASSYWNTEAFF
.,TRBJ2-1,TRBV19,TRBD2,TGTGCCAGTACCGAGAGGGCGGGAGGGCCTTTCCATGAGCAGTTCTTC,CASTERAGGPFHEQFF
many,TRBJ2-5,TRBV19,TRBD2,TGTGCCAGTAGTATTGGACTAGCGGGAGAGCGGCGCGAGACCCAGTACTTC,CASSIGLAGERRETQYF
.,TRBJ2-7,TRBV25-1,.,TGTGCCAGCCTACCAGGGACGGGGAACTACGAGCAGTACTTC,CASLPGTGNYEQYF
.,TRBJ2-6,TRBV5-1,TRBD1,TGCGCCAGCAGCCTAAGGGACAGGGAAGGGACTTTC,CASSLRDREGTF
few,TRBJ1-1,TRBV20-1,.,TGCAGTGCTATGGTGGACACTGAAGCCTTCTTT,CSAMVDTEAFF
.,TRBJ1-3,TRBV11-2,.,TGTGCCAGCAGGCGGCAGGCTGCCTCTGGAAACACCATATATTTT,CASRRQAASGNTIYF
.,TRBJ2-5,TRBV10-3,TRBD2,TGTGCCGGAGTCGGGGGGGGGGAGACCCAGTACTTC,CAGVGGGETQYF
.,TRBJ1-4,TRBV20-1,.,TGCAGTGCTAAGGATGACAGTCAAAAACTGTTTTTT,CSAKDDSQKLFF
many,TRBJ2-7,TRBV9,.,TGTGCCAGCGGGGACTACGAGCAGTACTTC,CASGDYEQYF
many,TRBJ2-7,TRBV11-2,.,TGTGCCAGCAGCTTAGGGCCGGGGCTCTACGAGCAGTACTTC,CASSLGPGLYEQYF
.,TRBJ2-7,TRBV7-2,TRBD1,TGTGCCAGCAGCCAGGGACAGGGGCCATCCTACGAGCAGTACTTC,CASSQGQGPSYEQYF
.,TRBJ2-7,TRBV10-3,.,TGTGCCATCAACCACTCTACCTACGAGCAGTACTTC,CAINHSTYEQYF
.,TRBJ1-1,TRBV7-8,.,TGTGCCAGCAGTCTCGACAGCTCTGAAGCTTTCTTT,CASSLDSSEAFF
.,TRBJ2-5,TRBV10-1,.,TGCGCCAGCAGTGAGTCGGCCCTGAGGCCACCCTTGTACTTC,CASSESALRPPLYF
few,TRBJ2-2,TRBV10-3,.,TGTGCCATCAGTGAATCGAAAGTTGGGGAGCTGTTTTTT,CAISESKVGELFF
.,TRBJ1-5,TRBV9,.,TGTGCCAGCAGCGTTACAGGAGTCAATCAGCCCCAGCATTTT,CASSVTGVNQPQHF
.,TRBJ1-4,TRBV20-1,.,TGCAGTGCCTGGAGCCCAGGGTCCGTTGACGAAAAACTGTTTTTT,CSAWSPGSVDEKLFF
.,TRBJ1-5,TRBV7-2,.,TGTGCCAGCAGCTTAGTCGACGGGCCACAGCGACAGCATTTT,CASSLVDGPQRQHF
many,TRBJ1-2,TRBV5-1,.,TGCGCCAGCAGCTTGGAGTTCGGTTACTATGGCTACACCTTC,CASSLEFGYYGYTF
many,TRBJ2-7,TRBV19,.,TGTGCCAGTAGTACGCGACGGTACTACGAGCAGTACTTC,CASSTRRYYEQYF
.,TRBJ2-7,TRBV7-8,TRBD2,TGTGCCAGCAGCTTAGTAGGGAGGGCCCCAGTAGAGCAGTACTTC,CASSLVGRAPVEQYF
few,TRBJ2-3,TRBV29-1,.,TGCAGCGTTGAATACGCAGATACGCAGTATTTT,CSVEYADTQYF
.,TRBJ1-5,TRBV7-8,.,TGTGCCAGCAGCTTAGCGGGGCTTTCGAGCAATCAGCCCCAGCATTTT,CASSLAGLSSNQPQHF
few,TRBJ2-6,TRBV5-4,.,TGTGCCAGCAGCTGGGCCAAAAGGGGTAGCCGCTCTGGGGCCAACGTCCTGACTTTC,CASSWAKRGSRSGANVLTF
few,TRBJ1-6,TRBV5-1,.,TGCGCCAGCAGCTTCGACGGAGAATCCCTCCACTTT,CASSFDGESLHF
.,TRBJ2-3,TRBV5-1,.,TGCGCCAGCAGCTTGTTTGGCGGGAAAGCAGATACGCAGTATTTT,CASSLFGGKADTQYF
few,TRBJ2-5,TRBV9,.,TGTGCCAGCAGCCTATGGAGTGGAGAGACCCAGTACTTC,CASSLWSGETQYF
.,TRBJ1-3,TRBV11-2,.,TGTGCCAGCAGCCCCGCCCGGAGGGGAACTGGAAACACCATATATTTT,CASSPARRGTGNTIYF
.,TRBJ2-7,TRBV11-2,TRBD2,TGTGCCAGCAGCTTGCGGCTAGCGGAGGCGGGGGTGTCCTACGAGCAGTACTTC,CASSLRLAEAGVSYEQYF
.,TRBJ2-5,TRBV2,TRBD1,TGTGCCAGCAGTCGGACAGGGCGGATGGAGACCCAGTACTTC,CASSRTGRMETQYF